Below are 3 T cell receptor beta chains sequenced from a single sample in a study of blood T cell repertoires in COVID-19. Repertoires were generated with immunoSEQ multiplex PCR, while TCRdb's copy carries only in-frame clones and drops some. The sample carries under 85,000 clones, 65% to 90% recorded once. Sequencing was carried out using peripheral blood. These receptors were obtained from a man in his thirties or forties with COVID-19, enrolled during active disease.

The V gene is TRBV6-2 or TRBV6-3, the J gene TRBJ2-3; 8 bases map to TRBD2. Germline V gene sequence: CDR1 MNHEY, CDR2 SVGEGT. The CDR3 has 14 amino acids. The V gene end was trimmed by 6 bases and the J gene end by 8 bases; junction bases not matched to a gene: 10. CDR3: CASSPTPSGPTQYF. The DNA for the CDR3 is TGTGCCAGCAGCCCCACCCCTAGCGGGCCTACGCAGTATTTT.

The V gene is TRBV14, the J gene TRBJ1-2; TRBD1 agrees at 7 bases. The germline CDR1 and CDR2 sequences are SGHDN and FVKESK. V lost 2 bases and J lost 6; bases outside the gene matches: 9. The CDR3 consists of 15 residues. The CDR3 DNA reads as TGTGCCAGCAGCCAACCGGACAGGATTTTCGATGGCTACACCTTC. It translates to CASSQPDRIFDGYTF.

This sequence joins TRBV28 and TRBJ2-7; the D is unclear. CDR3 length: 12 amino acids. The V and J ends lost 6 bases and 7 bases respectively, with 13 bases between them. Germline V gives CDR1 MDHEN, CDR2 SYDVKM. Here the CDR3 DNA reads TGTGCCAGCAGCCTAAACGCCCGGGAGCAGTACTTC. This codes for CASSLNAREQYF.